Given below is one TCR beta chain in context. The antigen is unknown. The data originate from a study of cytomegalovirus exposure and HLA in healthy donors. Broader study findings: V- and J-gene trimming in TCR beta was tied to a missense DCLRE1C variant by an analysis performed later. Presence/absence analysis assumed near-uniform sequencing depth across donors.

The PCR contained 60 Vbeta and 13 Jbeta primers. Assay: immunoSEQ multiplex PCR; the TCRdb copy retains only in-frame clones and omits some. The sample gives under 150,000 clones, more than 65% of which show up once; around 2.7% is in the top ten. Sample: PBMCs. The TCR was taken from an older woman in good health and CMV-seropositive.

The CDR3 spells CASSLALGAPGTLTRGYTF. In DNA form, the CDR3 reads TGTGCCAGCAGCTTAGCTCTGGGGGCCCCCGGAACACTAACTCGCGGCTACACCTTC. V and J are TRBV7-9 and TRBJ1-2, with TRBD1 as a possible D gene (6 bases). V lost 0 bases, J lost 8 bases, and 28 bases lay in between. CDR1 is SEHNR, CDR2 FQNEAQ, per germline (reference sequence). CDR3 size: 19 residues. Complete variable domain (other parts from reference TRBV7-9 and TRBJ1-2): DTGVSQNPRHKITKRGQNVTFRCDPISEHNRLYWYRQTLGQGPEFLTYFQNEAQLEKSRLLSDRFSAERPKGSFSTLEIQRTEQGDSAMYLCASSLALGAPGTLTRGYTFGSGTRLTVV.